A selection of T cell receptor beta chains follows, all from one sample in a study of blood T cells in healthy people across ages. Via MiXCR, TCRdb re-called the 5' RACE reads, giving one row per CDR3 protein. The profile shows some 1.5 million distinct CDR3 sequences, approximately 43% of them singletons. Sequenced: blood. The source of these receptors is a woman aged 18 to 35 in good health. Both conserved end residues are part of each CDR3. The order of the fields is J gene, clone size, D gene, V gene, CDR3 DNA, CDR3 protein. A D gene is named only where the DNA matches it firmly. For some rows the clone size is stated as once, few or many, or as a class when expanded; others skip it.

>TRBJ2-7|few|-|TRBV6-5
TGTGCCAGCAGTTACTACTTTGGGGACTACGAGCAGTACTTC
CASSYYFGDYEQYF
>TRBJ2-3|-|TRBD2|TRBV6-1
TGTGCCAGCAGTGAAGCTAGCGGGGGCCCGACGGATACGCAGTATTTT
CASSEASGGPTDTQYF
>TRBJ2-1|few|-|TRBV6-2/TRBV6-3
TGTGCCAGCAGTTCCCTGTCGACTAGAAATGAGCAGTTCTTC
CASSSLSTRNEQFF
>TRBJ2-5|-|TRBD2|TRBV20-1
TGCAGTGTTACTTCTAGCGGGGGGCCAGGAGAGACCCAGTACTTC
CSVTSSGGPGETQYF
>TRBJ2-7|-|-|TRBV5-6
TGTGCCAGCAGCTTGGGACCAGGGGGGGATAAAGAGCAGTACTTC
CASSLGPGGDKEQYF
>TRBJ2-1|many|-|TRBV6-2/TRBV6-3
TGTGCCAGCAGAGACTACTCCTACAATGAGCAGTTCTTC
CASRDYSYNEQFF
>TRBJ1-6|-|-|TRBV6-5
TGTGCCAGCAGTTACGAGGGCGGTTATTCACCCCTCCACTTT
CASSYEGGYSPLHF
>TRBJ2-5|few|-|TRBV20-1
TGCAGTGCTAGATTGGAGACCCAGTACTTC
CSARLETQYF
>TRBJ2-5|-|TRBD1|TRBV7-6
TGTGCCAGCAGCCCAATGACAGGGTTGGGAGAGACCCAGTACTTC
CASSPMTGLGETQYF
>TRBJ2-7|few|TRBD2|TRBV12-3/TRBV12-4
TGTGCCAGCAGTCGACTAGCGGGAGTGTTGAGCTCCTACGAGCAGTACTTC
CASSRLAGVLSSYEQYF
>TRBJ2-5|-|-|TRBV7-7
TGTGCCAGCAGCTTAGTGCAGGGTTCAGAGACCCGGTACTTC
CASSLVQGSETRYF
>TRBJ1-1|-|TRBD1|TRBV6-1
TGTGCCAGTTCCTCCGGGACAGGGATTAAGAACACTGAAGCTTTCTTT
CASSSGTGIKNTEAFF
>TRBJ2-7|few|-|TRBV6-6
TGTGCCAGCGCCTTCGGGTACGAGCAGTACTTC
CASAFGYEQYF
>TRBJ2-3|once|-|TRBV27
TGTGCCAGCAGTTTCAACAGCGAAATTAGCACAGATACGCAGTATTTT
CASSFNSEISTDTQYF